The 25 T cell receptor beta chains below come from one sample, sequenced in a study of blood T cell repertoires in COVID-19. Method: immunoSEQ multiplex PCR; TCRdb's copy keeps in-frame clones and lacks some. The data hold over 100,000 clones, with over 60% observed a single time. Sequencing used peripheral blood. Receptor source: a woman between 70 and 85 years old with acute or convalescent COVID-19.

CDR3 sequence: CASSPHGQGNTEAFF. The CDR3 nucleotides are TGTGCCAGCAGCCCCCACGGCCAGGGGAACACTGAAGCTTTCTTT. The chain recombines TRBV9 with TRBJ1-1; maybe TRBD1 (5 bases). This CDR3 contains 15 residues. The germline V gene encodes CDR1 SGDLS and CDR2 YYNGEE. Trimming removed 4 bases at V and 1 base at J, with 14 bases between.

The chain is built from TRBV28 and TRBJ2-7; a weak D match, TRBD1 (5 bases). Germline lookup yields CDR1 MDHEN and CDR2 SYDVKM. V lost 6 bases and J 5 bases, leaving 17 bases between the germline ends. This CDR3 region has 14 residues. CDR3: CASSNGQGLHEQYF. In DNA, the CDR3 is TGTGCCAGCAGCAACGGTCAGGGTCTCCACGAGCAGTACTTC.

This clone has only a few counts. This chain connects TRBV4-1 to TRBJ2-5, with 9 bases fitting TRBD1. The V gene's germline CDR1 is MGHRA and CDR2 YSYEKL. The CDR3 is made up of 14 amino acids. With V trimmed by 8 bases and J by 0 bases, 4 bases remained unmatched. CDR3 sequence (DNA): TGCGCCAGCCGCGGACAGGGGTACCAAGAGACCCAGTACTTC. Its translation: CASRGQGYQETQYF.

The table lists this clone with a count of one. A much more abundant neighbour one base away suggests this may be a read error. Other nucleotide sequences from this sample produce the same CDR3. The rearrangement uses TRBV9 and TRBJ2-7; weak D call: TRBD2 (5 bases). CDR3 length equals 11 residues. Trimming pared 3 bases from V and 7 bases from J, leaving 8 bases between. In germline, CDR1 is SGDLS, CDR2 YYNGEE. CDR3 coding DNA: TGTGCCAGCAGCGCGGGGTGGGAGCAGTACTTC. It codes for CASSAGWEQYF.

The chain employs TRBV6-1 and TRBJ1-6; 7 nucleotides agree with TRBD1. CDR1 is MNHNS, CDR2 SASEGT, per germline. Germline trimming cut 2 bases from V and 8 bases from J; bases unmatched to any gene: 9. This CDR3 region has 16 residues. The CDR3 nucleotides are TGTGCCAGCAGTGAATATCCGGGACAGTCGGATTCACCCCTCCACTTT. It codes for CASSEYPGQSDSPLHF.

The chain joins TRBV19 to TRBJ2-5; 9 bases line up with TRBD1. J gave up 1 base and V 2 bases, and 2 bases lay outside the gene matches. Germline CDR1 LNHDA, CDR2 SQIVND (reference sequence). The CDR3 runs to 15 residues. As DNA, the CDR3 is TGTGCCAGTAGTATAAGGGACAGGGCCCAAGAGACCCAGTACTTC. This translates into CASSIRDRAQETQYF. Full variable domain (outside the CDR3, taken from reference TRBV19 and TRBJ2-5): DGGITQSPKYLFRKEGQNVTLSCEQNLNHDAMYWYRQDPGQGLRLIYYSQIVNDFQKGDIAEGYSVSREKKESFPLTVTSAQKNPTAFYLCASSIRDRAQETQYFGPGTRLLVL.

The chain has TRBV3-1 (or the pseudogene TRBV3-2) and TRBJ2-7, with 9 bases fitting TRBD2. Trimming cost V 5 bases and J 6 bases; bases outside gene matches: 11. The CDR3 loop spans 15 amino acids. Germline CDR1 LGHDT, CDR2 YNNKEL (reference sequence). The CDR3 here is CASSEGAGGPSEQYF. Written as DNA, the CDR3 is TGTGCCAGCAGCGAAGGGGCGGGAGGGCCAAGCGAGCAGTACTTC.

The CDR3 DNA sequence: TGTGCCAGCAGTACGGGACTAACCTATAATTCACCCCTCCACTTT. It translates to CASSTGLTYNSPLHF. The V call is TRBV6-5, the J call TRBJ1-6, with D maybe TRBD1 (5 bases). The V end was cut by 5 bases, the J end by 2 bases, with 10 bases between. CDR3 length: 15 residues. Germline lookup yields CDR1 MNHEY and CDR2 SVGAGI.

The V call is TRBV9, the J call TRBJ2-1, with TRBD2 matching over 10 bases. The CDR3 totals 15 residues. V shed 0 bases and J 6 bases; nucleotides not matched to a gene: 3. CDR1 is SGDLS, CDR2 YYNGEE, per germline. CDR3 sequence reads: CASSVESGRGNEQFF. In nucleotides, the CDR3 is TGTGCCAGCAGCGTAGAAAGCGGGAGGGGCAATGAGCAGTTCTTC.

This clone has just a few counts. This rearrangement joins TRBV5-1 to TRBJ2-5; 8 nucleotides align to TRBD2. This CDR3 is 13 amino acids long. Germline V gene lookup returns CDR1 SGHRS and CDR2 YFSETQ. V shed 5 bases and J 4 bases; nucleotides not matched to a gene: 4. The CDR3 DNA reads TGCGCCAGCAGTCCGGGACTAGTAGAGACCCAGTACTTC. Its protein is CASSPGLVETQYF.

The rearrangement uses TRBV7-2 and TRBJ2-7; a possible D gene is TRBD2 (5 bases). CDR1 and CDR2 (germline): SGHTA, FQGNSA. Trimming shortened V by 1 base and J by 4 bases, and 14 bases separated the two germline ends. The CDR3 sequence is 15 residues long. The CDR3 DNA reads TGTGCCAGCAGCTTAGATTCTAGCAGGCAATACGAGCAGTACTTC. Its protein is CASSLDSSRQYEQYF.

V gene TRBV7-8 combines with J gene TRBJ2-2; possibly TRBD2 for D (5 bases). Germline V gene lookup returns CDR1 SGHVS and CDR2 FQNEAQ. The CDR3 spans 14 residues. V lost 2 bases to trimming and J lost 4 bases, with 8 bases between them. CDR3: CASSLSGITGELFF. The CDR3 nucleotides are TGTGCCAGCAGCTTATCGGGGATCACCGGGGAGCTGTTTTTT.

CDR3 in amino acids: CASSFGGREGGYTF. CDR3 bases: TGTGCCAGCAGCTTCGGGGGGCGGGAAGGTGGCTACACCTTC. This chain links TRBV7-9 with TRBJ1-2; tentative D call: TRBD1 (6 bases). CDR3 length equals 14 residues. The V end was cut by 3 bases, the J end by 7 bases, with 15 bases between. Per the germline V gene, CDR1 is SEHNR and CDR2 is FQNEAQ (reference sequence).

The rearrangement joins TRBV2 to TRBJ1-1; perhaps TRBD1 as D (5 bases). Trimming left V 2 bases short and J 1 base short, with 11 bases between. CDR1 and CDR2 (germline): SNHLY, FYNNEI. The CDR3 sequence is 15 residues long. CDR3 loop: CASSERAGGNTEAFF. The DNA for the CDR3 is TGTGCCAGCAGTGAAAGGGCGGGGGGGAACACTGAAGCTTTCTTT.

For the CDR3, the DNA is TGTGCCAGCAGTCCCAGGCCCGGGGCCAACGTCCTGACTTTC. This translates into CASSPRPGANVLTF. The chain is built from TRBV2 and TRBJ2-6; no definite D call. CDR1 is SNHLY and CDR2 is FYNNEI in the germline V gene. This CDR3 contains 14 residues. Trimming removed 5 bases at V and 4 bases at J, with 9 bases between.

The chain employs TRBV7-6 and TRBJ2-5, with 12 bases lining up with TRBD1. Germline CDR1 reads SGHVS; CDR2 reads FNYEAQ. The ends lost 4 bases at V and 5 bases at J; junction bases unmatched: 8. This CDR3 has 16 amino acids. CDR3 protein: CASSSTGQGAWETQYF. The CDR3 DNA is TGTGCCAGCAGCTCGACGGGACAGGGGGCCTGGGAGACCCAGTACTTC.

The J gene is TRBJ2-3, the V gene TRBV27; 10 nucleotides agree with TRBD2. The CDR3 runs to 19 residues. Unmatched junction bases numbered 11, after V lost 2 bases and J lost 0 bases. Germline loops: CDR1 MNHEY, CDR2 SMNVEV (reference sequence). The CDR3 bases are TGTGCCAGCAGTTTAAAGGGACTAGCGCCCTTTTCTAGCACAGATACGCAGTATTTT. It encodes CASSLKGLAPFSSTDTQYF.

The genes are TRBV7-3 and TRBJ2-3; a possible D gene is TRBD1 (5 bases). The CDR3 spans 15 residues. Germline CDR1 SGHTA, CDR2 FQGTGA. Trimming took 5 bases from V and 2 from J, leaving 14 bases between them. CDR3 bases: TGTGCCAGCAGCGCACAAGGGGTCCTCACAGATACGCAGTATTTT. This gives the protein CASSAQGVLTDTQYF.

This clone was recorded only once. The chain combines TRBV24-1 with TRBJ2-5; no reliable D call. V shed 4 bases and J shed 5 bases, with 16 bases lying between them. CDR3 length equals 15 residues. Germline V lookup: CDR1 KGHDR, CDR2 SFDVKD. For the CDR3, the DNA is TGTGCCACCAGTGAAAGCCGCCCGGGTAGGGAGACCCAGTACTTC. Translating gives CATSESRPGRETQYF.

This clone has just one count. J is TRBJ2-7 and V is TRBV19, with D possibly TRBD2 on 6 matching bases. This CDR3 is built from 12 residues. V was trimmed by 9 bases and J by 1 base, leaving 10 bases between them. Germline CDR1 reads LNHDA; CDR2 reads SQIVND (reference sequence). The DNA for the CDR3 is TGTGCCAGGTTGAGCGGGTCCTACGAGCAGTACTTC. It yields the protein CARLSGSYEQYF.

This clone has only a few counts. This rearrangement joins TRBV5-1 to TRBJ2-7; D is unresolved. The length of the CDR3 is 11 residues. Germline CDR1 reads SGHRS; CDR2 reads YFSETQ. The V end lost 3 bases, the J end lost 6 bases, and 7 bases lay between the germline ends. CDR3 in amino acids: CASSSTGEQYF. CDR3 DNA: TGCGCCAGCAGCTCCACGGGCGAGCAGTACTTC.

The chain combines TRBV9 with TRBJ1-2; TRBD1 aligns across 9 bases. This CDR3 is 15 amino acids long. CDR1 is SGDLS, CDR2 YYNGEE, per germline. The V segment lost 0 bases and the J segment 4 bases; nucleotides outside the gene matches: 4. CDR3 DNA: TGTGCCAGCAGCGTAGATACGACAGGGGGCTATGGCTACACCTTC. Translating gives CASSVDTTGGYGYTF.

The gene calls are TRBV5-3 and TRBJ2-7; TRBD2 agrees at 7 bases. TRBV5-3 is treated as an ORF (open reading frame) with a function not yet certain. This CDR3 is built from 17 residues. The junction had 16 bases not matched to a gene; V was cut back by 7 bases and J by 0 bases. CDR3 sequence reads: CARATTSGDYFSYEQYF. In nucleotides, the CDR3 is TGTGCCAGAGCCACCACTTCTGGGGACTACTTCTCCTACGAGCAGTACTTC.

The J gene is TRBJ1-1, the V gene TRBV25-1; 7 bases match TRBD1. The CDR3 consists of 12 residues. The V gene's germline CDR1 is MGHDK and CDR2 SYGVNS. The J segment lost 11 bases and the V segment lost 4 bases, leaving 7 bases of the junction unmatched. In nucleotides, the CDR3 is TGTGCCAGCAGTGTGACAGGGCTGGTGGCTTTCTTT. Translation: CASSVTGLVAFF.

Ten or more counts support this clone. This rearrangement joins TRBV19 to TRBJ2-2; 7 nucleotides agree with TRBD1. Per germline, CDR1 LNHDA and CDR2 SQIVND (reference sequence). The length of the CDR3 is 15 residues. The V gene end was trimmed by 6 bases and the J gene end by 6 bases; junction bases not matched to a gene: 10. CDR3 sequence: CASRRGRGSPGELFF. CDR3 nucleotide sequence: TGTGCCAGTAGGAGGGGGCGCGGTTCCCCCGGGGAGCTGTTTTTT.